These 16 T cell receptor beta chains share one sample of origin, sequenced in a study of cytomegalovirus exposure and HLA in healthy donors. Primers: 60 Vbeta forward and 13 Jbeta reverse. The assay was immunoSEQ multiplex PCR, and TCRdb's table has in-frame clones only and misses some. The table has approximately 100,000 clones, around 68% seen once. The sequencing sample was made of PBMCs. The receptors stem from a man aged 45-60 years in good health and CMV-seronegative.

The chain employs TRBV19 and TRBJ1-6; D possibly corresponds to TRBD1 (5 bases). CDR1 and CDR2 from the germline V gene are LNHDA and SQIVND (reference sequence). The length of the CDR3 is 16 residues. V lost 4 bases and J 0 bases, leaving 10 bases between the germline ends. DNA of the CDR3: TGTGCCAGTAGTAAGACAGCTACCTCCTATAATTCACCCCTCCACTTT. The encoded protein is CASSKTATSYNSPLHF.

This clone has just one count. The CDR3 DNA follows: TGTGCCAGCAGTTTTCCTGACTCCACAGATACGCAGTATTTT. Translation gives CASSFPDSTDTQYF. The chain employs TRBV7-9 and TRBJ2-3; D not resolved. This CDR3 has 14 amino acids. Germline CDR1 is SEHNR and CDR2 is FQNEAQ (reference sequence). V lost 6 bases to trimming and J lost 2 bases, with 12 bases between them.

The genes are TRBV28 and TRBJ2-7; TRBD1 aligns across 9 bases. V lost 2 bases to trimming and J lost 1 base; unmatched junction nucleotides: 3. The CDR3 is 15 residues long. Germline V gives CDR1 MDHEN, CDR2 SYDVKM. The CDR3 nucleotides read TGTGCCAGCAGTTTAGCCGGGACAGGGTCCTACGAGCAGTACTTC. Translation gives CASSLAGTGSYEQYF.

The V call is TRBV7-6, the J call TRBJ1-1; 7 bases agree with TRBD1. The CDR3 sequence is 15 residues long. After removal of 4 bases from V and 0 bases from J, the junction contained 5 bases not matched to a gene. Germline V gene data show CDR1 as SGHVS and CDR2 as FNYEAQ. The DNA for the CDR3 is TGTGCCAGCAGCTCCCAACAGGGGTTGAACACTGAAGCTTTCTTT. Protein product: CASSSQQGLNTEAFF.

The V gene is TRBV5-1, the J gene TRBJ2-5; 7 nucleotides align to TRBD1. This CDR3 comprises 15 residues. The germline V gene encodes CDR1 SGHRS and CDR2 YFSETQ. V gave up 4 bases and J gave up 6 bases; unmatched junction bases: 12. CDR3 sequence (DNA): TGCGCCAGCAGCATTTTGGAGGACAGGAGCAAGACCCAGTACTTC. This translates into CASSILEDRSKTQYF.

This clone was counted a single time. This chain links TRBV27 with TRBJ2-7, with D hard to call. The V gene lost 1 base and the J gene lost 2 bases, with 12 bases spanning the gap. This CDR3 is 15 amino acids long. In germline, CDR1 is MNHEY, CDR2 SMNVEV (reference sequence). This chain's CDR3 is CASSLLGGYPYEQYF. In nucleotides, the CDR3 is TGTGCCAGCAGTTTATTAGGCGGTTACCCCTACGAGCAGTACTTC.

This chain joins TRBV9 and TRBJ2-1; TRBD2 matches at 8 bases. The CDR3 consists of 13 residues. Germline V gene lookup returns CDR1 SGDLS and CDR2 YYNGEE. V lost 5 bases and J lost 5; bases outside the gene matches: 3. CDR3 bases: TGTGCCAGCAGTTTGCGGGGGGACAATGAGCAGTTCTTC. Amino acids: CASSLRGDNEQFF.

This clone has just one count. This sequence joins TRBV5-6 and TRBJ2-1; TRBD2 agrees at 7 bases. The V gene end was trimmed by 0 bases and the J gene end by 4 bases; junction bases not matched to a gene: 4. The CDR3 totals 15 residues. Germline V gene data show CDR1 as SGHDT and CDR2 as YYEEEE. This CDR3 is CASSLAASGYNEQFF. In DNA form, the CDR3 reads TGTGCCAGCAGCTTGGCGGCTAGCGGATACAATGAGCAGTTCTTC. Looking up the rest from reference TRBV5-6 and TRBJ2-1 gives the full variable domain: DAGVTQSPTHLIKTRGQQVTLRCSPKSGHDTVSWYQQALGQGPQFIFQYYEEEERQRGNFPDRFSGHQFPNYSSELNVNALLLGDSALYLCASSLAASGYNEQFFGPGTRLTVL.

This chain joins TRBV7-9 and TRBJ2-3; tentatively, D is TRBD2 (5 bases). CDR3 length: 15 amino acids. With 4 bases removed from V and 7 bases from J, the gap between germline ends came to 18 bases. The V gene's germline CDR1 is SEHNR and CDR2 FQNEAQ (reference sequence). The CDR3 is CASSSPLLGGYTQYF. CDR3 DNA: TGTGCCAGCAGCTCCCCTTTACTAGGAGGCTATACGCAGTATTTT.

This sequence joins TRBV11-2 and TRBJ1-5; 8 bases are a match to TRBD1. This CDR3 has 16 amino acids. Germline V CDR1 and CDR2: SGHAT, FQNNGV. V gave up 3 bases and J gave up 8 bases; unmatched junction bases: 12. CDR3 in amino acids: CASSLAVDRGGEPQHF. In DNA, the CDR3 is TGTGCCAGCAGCTTGGCCGTTGACAGGGGAGGGGAGCCCCAGCATTTT.

In its sample, this clone was seen once. V and J are TRBV10-1 and TRBJ2-3; D is ambiguous. Trimming left V 0 bases short and J 6 bases short, with 4 bases between. The CDR3 loop spans 12 amino acids. Germline V gene sequence: CDR1 WNHNN, CDR2 SYGVQD (reference sequence). This CDR3 reads CASSESIDTQYF. In DNA, the CDR3 is TGCGCCAGCAGTGAGTCTATCGATACGCAGTATTTT.

The chain has TRBV27 and TRBJ2-2, with 9 positions matching TRBD1. The germline CDR1 and CDR2 sequences are MNHEY and SMNVEV (reference sequence). Unmatched junction bases numbered 12, after V lost 7 bases and J lost 6 bases. The CDR3 is 16 amino acids. CDR3: CASTRRDRVPSGELFF. DNA for the CDR3: TGTGCCAGCACCAGGCGGGACAGGGTACCGTCCGGGGAGCTGTTTTTT.

The CDR3 region is CASSFMTSGLKQFF. The CDR3 DNA follows: TGTGCCAGCAGTTTTATGACTAGCGGCCTGAAGCAGTTCTTC. The chain is built from TRBV6-5 and TRBJ2-1; 9 nucleotides align to TRBD2. Germline values: CDR1 MNHEY, CDR2 SVGAGI. The CDR3 loop spans 14 amino acids. V was clipped by 4 bases and J by 11 bases; unmatched bases: 9.

The rearrangement joins TRBV15 to TRBJ2-2, with D possibly being TRBD1 (7 bases). Germline V lookup: CDR1 LNHNV, CDR2 YYDKDF (reference sequence). Trimming pared 2 bases from V and 1 base from J, leaving 8 bases between. This CDR3 region has 15 residues. The CDR3 region is CATSRQGGNTGELFF. CDR3 DNA: TGTGCCACCAGCAGACAGGGGGGGAACACCGGGGAGCTGTTTTTT.

For the CDR3, the DNA is TGTGCCACCAGCGGGGGACAGGGGGCCGGCAATCAGCCCCAGCATTTT. It codes for CATSGGQGAGNQPQHF. The J gene is TRBJ1-5, the V gene TRBV15; TRBD1 matches at 12 bases. The germline V gene has CDR1 LNHNV and CDR2 YYDKDF (reference sequence). V was pared by 5 bases and J by 2 bases, with 4 bases of the junction left unmatched. This CDR3 is built from 16 residues.

This clone was recorded only once. The junction departs from the called germline gene at one end, perhaps through a read error. The V gene is TRBV7-7, the J gene TRBJ1-1; unclear D gene. The CDR3 extends over 13 amino acids. The germline gives CDR1 SSHAT, CDR2 FNYEAQ (reference sequence). The chain's CDR3 is CASSRLVGTEAFF. CDR3 DNA: TGTGCTAGCAGCCGCCTTGTCGGCACTGAAGCTTTCTTT. The full variable domain, its missing parts supplied by reference TRBV7-7 and TRBJ1-1, is GAGVSQSPRYKVTKRGQDVTLRCDPISSHATLYWYQQALGQGPEFLTYFNYEAQPDKSGLPSDRFSAERPEGSISTLTIQRTEQRDSAMYRCASSRLVGTEAFFGQGTRLTVV.